This is a list of T cell receptor beta chains from one sample in a study of blood T cell repertoires in COVID-19. Data came from immunoSEQ multiplex PCR; TCRdb stores just in-frame clones and leaves some out. The sample lists more than 100,000 clones; around 80% were seen once. Sequencing was done on a sample of PBMCs or T cells enriched from blood (not recorded which). The origin of the receptors is a middle-aged man with acute COVID-19. Each CDR3 is given with its conserved first and last residue. D genes are given only for firm matches.

16,TRBD1,TRBJ1-4,TRBV3-1/TRBV3-2,CASSPQGALGNEKLFF
16,-,TRBJ2-5,TRBV9,CASSVDGGALQGTQYF
16,TRBD1,TRBJ2-7,TRBV28,CASYPKPGTGVNEQYF
10,-,TRBJ2-7,TRBV2,CASGANEQYF
16,TRBD1,TRBJ1-4,TRBV28,CASHDRGLGASEKLFF
14,TRBD2,TRBJ2-1,TRBV11-2,CASSSGLADNEQFF
15,TRBD2,TRBJ2-1,TRBV7-2,CASSAIAGGNNEQFF
12,-,TRBJ2-5,TRBV12-3/TRBV12-4,CASSRGRETQYF
13,-,TRBJ1-4,TRBV19,CASSPHTVEKLFF
15,TRBD1,TRBJ1-5,TRBV19,CASSGLQGLNQPQHF
15,TRBD1,TRBJ1-2,TRBV7-9,CASSEQGTGNYGYTF
14,-,TRBJ1-2,TRBV10-3,CAISENEFNYGYTF
15,TRBD2,TRBJ2-7,TRBV4-1,CASSQGGLAADEQYF
13,-,TRBJ2-7,TRBV24-1,CATSDIGTYEQYF
15,-,TRBJ1-2,TRBV10-3,CAISEYDSLNYGYTF
14,-,TRBJ2-3,TRBV7-9,CASSRGGDADTQYF
14,TRBD1,TRBJ1-2,TRBV27,CASRPGGGGPGYTF
12,TRBD1,TRBJ2-7,TRBV6-5,CASSRQGHEQYF
17,-,TRBJ1-5,TRBV10-3,CAISASRDSNSNQPQHF
15,TRBD2,TRBJ2-7,TRBV19,CASSIKLAGPYEQYF
16,TRBD2,TRBJ2-1,TRBV2,CASSPPSGPSYNEQFF
18,-,TRBJ1-2,TRBV6-2/TRBV6-3,CASSYRMSAGALSYGYTF
11,-,TRBJ2-7,TRBV6-5,CASSYLDEQYF
18,TRBD1,TRBJ2-7,TRBV6-1,CASSEIVAGTVRAYEQYF
15,TRBD2,TRBJ2-3,TRBV6-2/TRBV6-3,CASSYGLAGFDTQYF
15,-,TRBJ1-3,TRBV9,CASSPRDFSGNTIYF
13,TRBD1,TRBJ1-2,TRBV12-3/TRBV12-4,CASSLGQSYGYTF
14,-,TRBJ2-7,TRBV2,CASSEGPDPNEQYF
15,TRBD2,TRBJ2-2,TRBV18,CASSPGLANTGELFF
14,TRBD1,TRBJ1-4,TRBV5-1,CASSTGTGDEKLFF
15,TRBD1,TRBJ2-7,TRBV6-6,CASHKPGTGTSEQYF
13,-,TRBJ2-5,TRBV27,CASVPRGGETQYF